This T cell receptor beta chain was captured by sequencing in a study of human T cells and chemical hapten exposure. For the study at large: Weekly scalp doses of diphenylcyclopropenone were given to patients during the roughly 24-week study. Patients, a majority of them female, were diagnosed with alopecia areata, totalis or universalis. Minor volume differences among pooled libraries chiefly drove per-sample TCR yield variation.

TCRdb re-analysed the RACE reads in MiXCR, keeping a single row per CDR3 protein. In the table there are tens of thousands of distinct CDR3 sequences, 9.8% of which are singletons. This clonotype was recorded many times. After removal of 3 bases from V and 6 bases from J, the junction contained 5 bases not matched to a gene. Germline assignment: CDR1 SGHNT and CDR2 YYREEE (reference sequence). This CDR3 is built from 14 residues. The sample's time point: patch test 1, 2 weeks after DPC sensitization. As to treatment: therapeutic diphenylcyclopropenone sensitization with weekly scalp DPC. V and J are TRBV5-4 and TRBJ2-4; 8 bases align to TRBD1. The source material was whole blood, sampled in connection with sensitization to the hapten diphenylcyclopropenone (DPC). The clonotype was recovered from a middle-aged woman with alopecia areata. Some clones in this sample may be carry-over from other donors' samples. CDR3 sequence (DNA): TGTGCCAGCAGCTACGGACAGGGTGTAAACATTCAGTACTTC. It codes for CASSYGQGVNIQYF.